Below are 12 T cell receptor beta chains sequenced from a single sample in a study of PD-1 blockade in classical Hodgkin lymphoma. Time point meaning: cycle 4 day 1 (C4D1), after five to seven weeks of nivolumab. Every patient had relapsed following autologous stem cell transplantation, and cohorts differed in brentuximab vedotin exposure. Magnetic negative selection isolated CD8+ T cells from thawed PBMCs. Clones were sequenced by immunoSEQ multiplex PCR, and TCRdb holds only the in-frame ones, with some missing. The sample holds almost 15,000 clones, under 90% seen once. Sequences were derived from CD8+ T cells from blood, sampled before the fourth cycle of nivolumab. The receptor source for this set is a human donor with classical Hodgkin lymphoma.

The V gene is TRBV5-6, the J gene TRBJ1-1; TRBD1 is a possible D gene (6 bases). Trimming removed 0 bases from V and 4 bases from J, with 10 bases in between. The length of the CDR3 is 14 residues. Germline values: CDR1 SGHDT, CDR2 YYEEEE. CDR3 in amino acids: CASSLVGAGTEAFF. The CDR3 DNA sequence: TGTGCCAGCAGCTTGGTGGGGGCGGGCACTGAAGCTTTCTTT.

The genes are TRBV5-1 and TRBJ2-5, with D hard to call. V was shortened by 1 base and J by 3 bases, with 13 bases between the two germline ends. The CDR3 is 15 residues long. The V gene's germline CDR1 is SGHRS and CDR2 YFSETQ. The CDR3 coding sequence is TGCGCCAGCAGCTTGACCCCTAGAAAAGAAGAGACCCAGTACTTC. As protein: CASSLTPRKEETQYF.

In nucleotides, the CDR3 is TGTGCCAGCAGCTTCCACGGTAGCTCCTACGAGCAGTACTTC. Amino acids: CASSFHGSSYEQYF. The chain has TRBV13 and TRBJ2-7, with D unclear. Germline-derived CDR1 and CDR2 are PRHDT and FYEKMQ (reference sequence). The CDR3 is 14 residues long. V lost 3 bases and J 0 bases, leaving 9 bases between the germline ends.

This chain's CDR3 is CASSEDRLSGNEQFF. CDR3 DNA: TGTGCCAGCAGTGAAGATAGGCTCTCCGGCAATGAGCAGTTCTTC. This sequence joins TRBV6-1 and TRBJ2-1; the D is unclear. Germline lookup yields CDR1 MNHNS and CDR2 SASEGT. V was shortened by 1 base and J by 6 bases, with 13 bases between the two germline ends. The CDR3 has 15 residues.

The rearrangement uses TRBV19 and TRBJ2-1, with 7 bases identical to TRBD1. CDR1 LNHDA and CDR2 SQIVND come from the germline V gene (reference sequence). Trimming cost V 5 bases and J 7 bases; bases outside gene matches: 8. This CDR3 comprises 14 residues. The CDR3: CASSPDRAGNEQFF. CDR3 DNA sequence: TGTGCCAGTAGTCCAGACAGGGCAGGGAATGAGCAGTTCTTC.

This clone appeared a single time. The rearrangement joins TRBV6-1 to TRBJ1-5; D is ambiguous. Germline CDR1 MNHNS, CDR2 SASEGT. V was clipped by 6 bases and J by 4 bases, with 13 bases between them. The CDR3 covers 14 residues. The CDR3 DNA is TGTGCCAGCAGGGACGGGGTTTCAAATCAGCCCCAGCATTTT. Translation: CASRDGVSNQPQHF.

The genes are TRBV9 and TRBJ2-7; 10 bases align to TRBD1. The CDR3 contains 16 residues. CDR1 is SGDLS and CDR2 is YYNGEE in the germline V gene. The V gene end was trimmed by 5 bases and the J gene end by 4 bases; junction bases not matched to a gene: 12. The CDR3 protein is CASSRALGTGVYEQYF. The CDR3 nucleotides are TGTGCCAGCAGTCGCGCCTTAGGGACAGGGGTTTACGAGCAGTACTTC.

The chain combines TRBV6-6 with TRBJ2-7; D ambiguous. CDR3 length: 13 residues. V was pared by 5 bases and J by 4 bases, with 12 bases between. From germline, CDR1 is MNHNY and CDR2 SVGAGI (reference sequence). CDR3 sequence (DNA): TGTGCCAGCAGTATACTACCTGATTACGAGCAGTACTTC. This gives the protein CASSILPDYEQYF.

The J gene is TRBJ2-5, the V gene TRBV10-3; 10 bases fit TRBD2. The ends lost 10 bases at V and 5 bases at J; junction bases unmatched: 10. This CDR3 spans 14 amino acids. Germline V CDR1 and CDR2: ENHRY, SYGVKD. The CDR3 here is CATGEDSGRETQYF. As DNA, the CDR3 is TGTGCCACCGGCGAGGATAGCGGGAGGGAGACCCAGTACTTC.

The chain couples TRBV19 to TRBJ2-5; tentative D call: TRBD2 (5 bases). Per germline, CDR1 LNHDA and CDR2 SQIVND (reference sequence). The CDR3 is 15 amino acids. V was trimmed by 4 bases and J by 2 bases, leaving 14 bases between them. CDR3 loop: CASSNGLKLQETQYF. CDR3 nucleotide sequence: TGTGCCAGTAGTAACGGACTCAAACTACAAGAGACCCAGTACTTC.

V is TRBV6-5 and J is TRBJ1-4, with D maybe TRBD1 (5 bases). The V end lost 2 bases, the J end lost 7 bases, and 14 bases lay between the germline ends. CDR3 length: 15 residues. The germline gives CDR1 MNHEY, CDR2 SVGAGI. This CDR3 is CASSYGTSSSEKLFF. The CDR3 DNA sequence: TGTGCCAGCAGTTACGGGACCAGTTCGAGTGAAAAACTGTTTTTT.

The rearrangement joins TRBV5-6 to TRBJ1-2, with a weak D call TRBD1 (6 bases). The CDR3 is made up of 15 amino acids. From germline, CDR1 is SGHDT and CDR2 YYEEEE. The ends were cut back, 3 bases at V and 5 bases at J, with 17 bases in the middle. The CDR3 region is CASSYRTDPLYGYTF. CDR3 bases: TGTGCCAGCAGCTATCGGACAGACCCCCTTTATGGCTACACCTTC.